This T cell receptor (beta chain) was recovered during a study of technical replicates of blood from a handful of donors. CDR1 and CDR2 from the germline V gene are SQVTM and ANQGSEA. This CDR3 contains 13 residues. V shed 4 bases and J 6 bases; nucleotides not matched to a gene: 7. Data came from immunoSEQ multiplex PCR; TCRdb stores just in-frame clones and leaves some out. The sample includes 75,000 to 100,000 clones, 85% to 95% of them seen just once. V is TRBV29-1 and J is TRBJ2-7; 9 bases map to TRBD1. The sample taken for sequencing was T cells isolated from PBMCs. The sequence was obtained from a human donor in good health. CDR3 nucleotide sequence: TGCAGCGTTGGGAGGACAGGGGTCGCCGAGCAGTACTTC. Translation gives CSVGRTGVAEQYF.